The 29 T cell receptor beta chains below all came from one sample that was sequenced in a study of blood T cell repertoires in COVID-19. This table comes from immunoSEQ multiplex PCR, and its TCRdb copy is limited to in-frame clones, with some not included. The table includes some 120,000 clones, approximately 77% detected once. What was sequenced was peripheral blood. All receptors derive from a human donor in a cohort sampled during active COVID-19.

CDR3 sequence (DNA): TGTGCCAGCAGCCCGACCCAGGGGAGCGGGGGAGAGACCCAGTACTTC. Its translation is CASSPTQGSGGETQYF. This chain links TRBV4-2 with TRBJ2-5; 8 nucleotides line up with TRBD2. Germline CDR1 reads LGHNA; CDR2 reads YNFKEQ. With V trimmed by 4 bases and J by 4 bases, 11 bases remained unmatched. The CDR3 is 16 residues long.

On this clone: A junction boundary mismatches the germline segment, possibly from a read error. The chain recombines TRBV27 with TRBJ2-1, with 7 bases matching TRBD1. The CDR3 consists of 14 residues. CDR1 is MNHEY, CDR2 SMNVEV, per germline (reference sequence). The CDR3 spells CASTLRDSDNEQFF. The CDR3 region has the DNA TGTGCCAGCACTTTACGGGACAGCGACAATGAGCAGTTCTTC.

This chain joins TRBV19 and TRBJ1-5; possibly TRBD1 for D (6 bases). Germline loops: CDR1 LNHDA, CDR2 SQIVND (reference sequence). Trimming left V 4 bases short and J 2 bases short, with 15 bases between. This CDR3 spans 16 amino acids. The chain's CDR3 is CASSTHRVRGNQPQHF. Here the CDR3 DNA reads TGTGCCAGTAGTACCCACAGGGTTCGCGGCAATCAGCCCCAGCATTTT.

The chain carries TRBV5-5 and TRBJ1-1, with TRBD1 identical over 7 bases. The CDR3 extends over 14 amino acids. V trimming: 2 bases; J trimming: 1 base; junction bases outside the gene matches: 2. Germline V gene sequence: CDR1 SGHKS, CDR2 YYEKEE (reference sequence). The CDR3 bases are TGTGCCAGCAGCTTTGGGACAGCGAACACTGAAGCTTTCTTT. It encodes CASSFGTANTEAFF.

The rearrangement uses TRBV28 and TRBJ1-5, with a tentative D call TRBD1 (6 bases). The CDR3 runs 17 residues. The germline gives CDR1 MDHEN, CDR2 SYDVKM. Between the trimmed V and J ends, which lost 4 bases and 0 bases, there was a span of 16 bases. CDR3: CASSSHWGPHSNQPQHF. The CDR3 DNA reads as TGTGCCAGCAGTTCTCACTGGGGGCCCCATAGCAATCAGCCCCAGCATTTT.

This clone was counted between two and nine times. Its ends do not fully match the called genes, so a read error is possible. The chain has TRBV7-7 and TRBJ2-7; the match to TRBD1 covers 8 bases. Germline V gene data show CDR1 as SSHAT and CDR2 as FNYEAQ (reference sequence). The CDR3 is made up of 13 amino acids. This chain's CDR3 is CASSVGQGYEQYF. The CDR3 nucleotides are TGTGCTAGCAGCGTAGGACAGGGCTACGAGCAGTACTTC.

This CDR3 reads CASSSGGTLTYEQYF. The CDR3 region has the DNA TGTGCCAGCAGCTCCGGGGGAACCCTAACATACGAGCAGTACTTC. The V and J genes are TRBV7-2 and TRBJ2-7, with D possibly matching TRBD2 (6 bases). This CDR3 comprises 15 residues. Germline V gene lookup returns CDR1 SGHTA and CDR2 FQGNSA. The V end lost 4 bases, the J end lost 4 bases, and 17 bases lay between the germline ends.

The chain links TRBV12-5 to TRBJ2-2; the D gene is possibly TRBD2 (5 bases). CDR3 size: 17 residues. The germline gives CDR1 LGHNT, CDR2 FRNRAP. Trimming removed 0 bases at V and 1 base at J, with 12 bases between. CDR3 sequence reads: CASGLVEGDKNTGELFF. CDR3 coding DNA: TGTGCTAGTGGTTTGGTAGAGGGAGACAAGAACACCGGGGAGCTGTTTTTT.

The J gene is TRBJ1-3, the V gene TRBV5-1; D unclear. With 0 bases removed from V and 0 bases from J, the gap between germline ends came to 10 bases. Germline CDR1 reads SGHRS; CDR2 reads YFSETQ. This CDR3 comprises 16 residues. CDR3 loop: CASSLVSGSSGNTIYF. The CDR3 DNA is TGCGCCAGCAGCTTGGTCTCGGGGAGCTCTGGAAACACCATATATTTT. Full variable domain (missing parts from reference TRBV5-1 and TRBJ1-3): KAGVTQTPRYLIKTRGQQVTLSCSPISGHRSVSWYQQTPGQGLQFLFEYFSETQRNKGNFPGRFSGRQFSNSRSEMNVSTLELGDSALYLCASSLVSGSSGNTIYFGEGSWLTVV.

The V call is TRBV12-3 or TRBV12-4, the J call TRBJ2-7; D unclear. The CDR3 covers 12 residues. Trimming shortened V by 5 bases and J by 3 bases, and 8 bases separated the two germline ends. Written as DNA, the CDR3 is TGTGCCAGCAGTGTTGCTAGCTACGAGCAGTACTTC. It encodes CASSVASYEQYF.

The chain uses TRBV5-6 and TRBJ1-5; no clear D gene. CDR3 length: 14 amino acids. Germline V gene sequence: CDR1 SGHDT, CDR2 YYEEEE. V was pared by 6 bases and J by 3 bases, with 13 bases between. CDR3 protein: CASTLWTINQPQHF. CDR3 DNA: TGTGCCAGCACCCTGTGGACTATCAATCAGCCCCAGCATTTT.

This chain uses TRBV10-2 with TRBJ2-7; tentatively, D is TRBD1 (5 bases). Germline values: CDR1 WSHSY, CDR2 SAAADI. This CDR3 has 15 amino acids. Trimming stripped 5 bases from V and 3 bases from J, with 17 bases between. The CDR3 DNA sequence: TGCGCCAGCAGTTCGGACACAGATAGTAACTACGAGCAGTACTTC. Amino acid sequence: CASSSDTDSNYEQYF.

There are a few counts of this clone. The chain recombines TRBV27 with TRBJ2-5; TRBD2 aligns across 10 bases. V dropped 0 bases and J dropped 4; count of bases not matched to a gene: 5. Germline values: CDR1 MNHEY, CDR2 SMNVEV (reference sequence). This CDR3 has 16 residues. DNA of the CDR3: TGTGCCAGCAGTTTATCGTCGCCTAGCGGGAGAGAGACCCAGTACTTC. Protein product: CASSLSSPSGRETQYF.

This chain uses TRBV3-1 (or the pseudogene TRBV3-2) with TRBJ2-7, with 10 bases lining up with TRBD1. CDR1 is LGHDT, CDR2 YNNKEL, per germline (reference sequence). This CDR3 contains 14 residues. The ends lost 4 bases at V and 2 bases at J; junction bases unmatched: 2. CDR3 sequence: CASSRQGAPYEQYF. As DNA, the CDR3 is TGTGCCAGCAGCCGACAGGGGGCCCCCTACGAGCAGTACTTC.

This rearrangement joins TRBV15 to TRBJ1-2; a weak D match, TRBD1 (5 bases). CDR3 length equals 15 residues. CDR1 is LNHNV and CDR2 is YYDKDF in the germline V gene (reference sequence). The V gene lost 0 bases and the J gene lost 4 bases, with 12 bases spanning the gap. In DNA, the CDR3 is TGTGCCACCAGCAGAGATCCCAGGGAGGCCTATGGCTACACCTTC. It yields the protein CATSRDPREAYGYTF.

The rearrangement joins TRBV28 to TRBJ2-1; D uncertain. CDR3 length equals 13 residues. From germline, CDR1 is MDHEN and CDR2 SYDVKM. Trimming removed 8 bases at V and 0 bases at J, with 8 bases between. DNA for the CDR3: TGTGCCAGCCGCCCTAGCTCCTACAATGAGCAGTTCTTC. Its protein product is CASRPSSYNEQFF.

The rearrangement joins TRBV25-1 to TRBJ1-2; 10 nucleotides line up with TRBD1. The CDR3 covers 18 residues. The V gene end was trimmed by 3 bases and the J gene end by 7 bases; junction bases not matched to a gene: 17. In germline, CDR1 is MGHDK, CDR2 SYGVNS. In DNA, the CDR3 is TGTGCCAGCAGTGACCTCCCGGGACAGGGGACGGTTTCCGGTGGCTACACCTTC. It encodes CASSDLPGQGTVSGGYTF.

The V call is TRBV7-2, the J call TRBJ2-7; D is unresolved. The CDR3 consists of 11 residues. The V end was cut by 5 bases, the J end by 2 bases, with 4 bases between. Germline V gene lookup returns CDR1 SGHTA and CDR2 FQGNSA. The DNA for the CDR3 is TGTGCCAGCAGCCCAACCTACGAGCAGTACTTC. Its protein product is CASSPTYEQYF.

This clone was counted a few times. The V call is TRBV7-3, the J call TRBJ1-1; D uncertain. In germline, CDR1 is SGHTA, CDR2 FQGTGA. Trimming removed 2 bases at V and 6 bases at J, with 10 bases between. The CDR3 spans 13 residues. The CDR3: CASSLSLEAEAFF. The CDR3 DNA reads TGTGCCAGCAGCTTATCACTAGAAGCTGAAGCTTTCTTT.

This chain connects TRBV30 to TRBJ1-6; D is unclear. The CDR3 has 13 residues. V was pared by 4 bases and J by 4 bases, with 8 bases between. Per the germline V gene, CDR1 is GTSNPN and CDR2 is SVGIG (reference sequence). CDR3 in amino acids: CAWTPRYNSPLHF. DNA of the CDR3: TGTGCCTGGACCCCGCGGTATAATTCACCCCTCCACTTT.

The chain combines TRBV5-1 with TRBJ1-1; D remains unclear. V lost 5 bases to trimming and J lost 0 bases, with 14 bases between them. The CDR3 has 15 residues. Germline lookup yields CDR1 SGHRS and CDR2 YFSETQ. Written as DNA, the CDR3 is TGCGCCAGCAGATTAGTCCCGAAAATGAACACTGAAGCTTTCTTT. This sequence encodes CASRLVPKMNTEAFF.

The chain employs TRBV4-1 and TRBJ1-2, with D hard to call. CDR1 MGHRA and CDR2 YSYEKL come from the germline V gene. The CDR3 has 14 amino acids. The V end was cut by 0 bases, the J end by 0 bases, with 5 bases between. CDR3 nucleotide sequence: TGCGCCAGCAGCCAAGATCCTGCTAACTATGGCTACACCTTC. It translates to CASSQDPANYGYTF.

The rearrangement uses TRBV27 and TRBJ1-2, with TRBD1 as a possible D gene (6 bases). The ends were cut back, 0 bases at V and 8 bases at J, with 16 bases in the middle. The CDR3 runs to 15 residues. The germline CDR1 and CDR2 sequences are MNHEY and SMNVEV (reference sequence). The CDR3 is CASSLSVGGAGGYTF. As DNA, the CDR3 is TGTGCCAGCAGTTTATCAGTGGGGGGGGCTGGGGGCTACACCTTC.

The rearrangement joins TRBV12-3 or TRBV12-4 to TRBJ1-4, with unresolved D. V shed 7 bases and J shed 6 bases, with 12 bases lying between them. This CDR3 has 13 amino acids. DNA of the CDR3: TGTGCCAGCACAGAGGCCCCTCATGAAAAACTGTTTTTT. Its translation: CASTEAPHEKLFF.

This chain connects TRBV3-1 (or the pseudogene TRBV3-2) to TRBJ2-7, with D tentatively TRBD2 (5 bases). V lost 2 bases, J lost 9 bases, and 17 bases lay in between. CDR1 and CDR2 (germline): LGHDT, YNNKEL (reference sequence). The CDR3 sequence is 14 residues long. CDR3 protein: CASSQLGLTVGQYF. The DNA of the CDR3 is TGTGCCAGCAGCCAACTAGGACTGACCGTAGGGCAGTACTTC.

The V gene is TRBV30, the J gene TRBJ1-1; D is uncertain. The CDR3 length is 13 residues. With 0 bases removed from V and 1 base from J, the gap between germline ends came to 6 bases. Germline CDR1 reads GTSNPN; CDR2 reads SVGIG (reference sequence). The CDR3 protein is CAWSVPGNTEAFF. The CDR3 nucleotides are TGTGCCTGGAGTGTACCCGGGAACACTGAAGCTTTCTTT.

The rearrangement uses TRBV3-1 (or the pseudogene TRBV3-2) and TRBJ1-2; 8 nucleotides line up with TRBD1. This CDR3 contains 16 residues. With V trimmed by 0 bases and J by 3 bases, 6 bases remained unmatched. The germline CDR1 and CDR2 sequences are LGHDT and YNNKEL (reference sequence). This CDR3 reads CASSQDGQGRYYGYTF. The CDR3 coding sequence is TGTGCCAGCAGCCAAGATGGACAGGGCCGTTACTATGGCTACACCTTC.

The chain employs TRBV7-9 and TRBJ1-3; 9 positions agree with TRBD1. This CDR3 spans 14 amino acids. CDR1 is SEHNR and CDR2 is FQNEAQ in the germline V gene (reference sequence). Trimming cost V 5 bases and J 4 bases; bases outside gene matches: 3. The CDR3: CASSRTGEGNTIYF. In DNA, the CDR3 is TGTGCCAGCAGCCGGACAGGGGAAGGAAACACCATATATTTT.

V is TRBV28 and J is TRBJ1-5; a possible D gene is TRBD1 (6 bases). The CDR3 is 17 residues long. Trimming removed 4 bases at V and 0 bases at J, with 16 bases between. Germline values: CDR1 MDHEN, CDR2 SYDVKM. The CDR3 region has the DNA TGTGCCAGCAGTTCCCGGGCGGGGGCCTATAGCAATCAGCCCCAGCATTTT. Protein: CASSSRAGAYSNQPQHF.